This T cell receptor (beta chain) derives from a study of blood T cell repertoires in COVID-19. V gave up 6 bases and J gave up 1 base, with 11 bases separating them. This CDR3 has 14 residues. Looked up from germline, CDR1 is SNHLY and CDR2 is FYNNEI. Of note for this clone: The same CDR3 also results from other DNA sequences found in this sample.

As processed by the authors: Researchers report that nucleated cell counts were estimated from reference gene primer amplification. TCRdb keeps only in-frame clones here, not all; method: immunoSEQ multiplex PCR. V and J calls and clone size are as listed in that table; D and trimming were resolved from the DNA. The table records about 320,000 clones, roughly 91% of them present only once. The chain combines TRBV2 with TRBJ2-3, with D maybe TRBD2 (5 bases). This TCR was recovered from a woman aged 30 to 39 with COVID-19, enrolled during active disease. The sequencing sample was made of peripheral blood. The CDR3 is CASRRAGGTDTQYF. The CDR3 coding sequence is TGTGCCAGCAGAAGGGCCGGGGGCACAGATACGCAGTATTTT. Full variable domain (missing parts from reference TRBV2 and TRBJ2-3): EPEVTQTPSHQVTQMGQEVILRCVPISNHLYFYWYRQILGQKVEFLVSFYNNEISEKSEIFDDQFSVERPDGSNFTLKIRSTKLEDSAMYFCASRRAGGTDTQYFGPGTRLTVL.